A selection of T cell receptor beta chains follows, all from one sample in a study of T cell responses to AZD1222 COVID-19 vaccine. TCRdb's copy holds only in-frame clones and misses some; the assay was immunoSEQ multiplex PCR. The profile shows some 150,000 clones, about 91% of them singletons. The source was peripheral blood, collected on day 0 of AZD1222 vaccination. These receptors came from an adult in good health. Each CDR3 is given with its conserved first and last residue. Fields, in order: D gene, J gene, V gene, clone size, CDR3 DNA, CDR3 protein. The D gene is left open where the match is weak. Where a row states a size, it is once, few, many or the class of an expanded clone; other rows omit it.

>NA|TRBJ1-2|TRBV20-1|NA
TGCAGTGCTCAAAGAAGAGGGGGCTACACCTTC
CSAQRRGGYTF
>NA|TRBJ1-5|TRBV6-5|NA
TGTGCCAGCAGTACCGACCCACGCAATCAGCCCCAGCATTTT
CASSTDPRNQPQHF
>NA|TRBJ2-2|TRBV5-1|NA
TGCGCCAGCAGCTTGGCAACGACGAACACCGGGGAGCTGTTTTTT
CASSLATTNTGELFF
>NA|TRBJ2-7|TRBV14|NA
TGTGCCAGCAGCCACCAGGTCCTTCAGCAGTACTTC
CASSHQVLQQYF
>NA|TRBJ2-1|TRBV12-2|NA
TGTGCAAGTCGCTTACCCGGGACTAGCGGGGGGCCGGACGGCAATGAGCAGTTCTTC
CASRLPGTSGGPDGNEQFF
>NA|TRBJ2-7|TRBV10-3|few
TGTGCCACTCGGGGCTACGAGCAGTACTTC
CATRGYEQYF
>TRBD2|TRBJ2-5|TRBV19|NA
TGTGCCAGTAGCCACTTGGGCCCACAGCGGGGGGGCGGTGAGACCCAGTACTTC
CASSHLGPQRGGGETQYF
>NA|TRBJ1-5|TRBV18|NA
TGTGCCAGCCAACGAGGGGGGGGCAGCAATCAGCCCCAGCATTTT
CASQRGGGSNQPQHF
>NA|TRBJ1-2|TRBV5-5|NA
TGTGCCAGCAGCCCCGACATTAATGGCTACACCTTC
CASSPDINGYTF
>NA|TRBJ2-5|TRBV5-5|NA
TGTGCCAGCAGCCTTCCAGCTTCCCCCCAAGAGACCCAGTACTTC
CASSLPASPQETQYF
>NA|TRBJ1-3|TRBV5-4|few
TGTGCCAGCAGCCTACAGGGTTTGGGAAACACCATATATTTT
CASSLQGLGNTIYF
>NA|TRBJ1-1|TRBV27|once
TGTGCCAGCAGTTCCCGGGGGGGGGCGCTGGCCACTGAAGCTTTCTTT
CASSSRGGALATEAFF
>NA|TRBJ1-6|TRBV5-5|NA
TGTGCCAGCAGCTTGTTTGGGGCAATTGGTTCACCCCTCCACTTT
CASSLFGAIGSPLHF
>TRBD1|TRBJ1-1|TRBV10-3|NA
TGTGCCATCAGAGACAGGGTTATGAACACTGAAGCTTTCTTT
CAIRDRVMNTEAFF
>NA|TRBJ1-5|TRBV30|NA
TGTGCCTGGAGTCTCTCAACTAGTGGCAATCAGCCCCAGCATTTT
CAWSLSTSGNQPQHF
>NA|TRBJ1-5|TRBV19|NA
TGTGCCAGTAAGGCAGGGGCCGAAGTAAATCAGCCCCAGCATTTT
CASKAGAEVNQPQHF
>NA|TRBJ1-1|TRBV12-3/TRBV12-4|once
TGTGCCAGCAGTTCGGGAATGAACACTGAAGCTTTCTTT
CASSSGMNTEAFF
>TRBD1|TRBJ1-4|TRBV5-1|NA
TGCGCCAGCAGCTATTACAGGGGCGGAACTAATGAAAAACTGTTTTTT
CASSYYRGGTNEKLFF
>NA|TRBJ1-1|TRBV30|NA
TGTGCCTGTGCGGCCCGGACTGAAGCTTTCTTT
CACAARTEAFF
>TRBD1|TRBJ1-1|TRBV14|NA
TGTGCCAGCAGTCCGACAGGGAGTAGCACTGAAGCTTTCTTT
CASSPTGSSTEAFF
>NA|TRBJ2-7|TRBV28|NA
TGTGCCAGCAGTTTATCCGCGACAACCATCAAGCAGTACTTC
CASSLSATTIKQYF
>NA|TRBJ2-7|TRBV11-1|NA
TGTGCCAGCAGCTCTCCGAGGACAGAGTCCTACGAGCAGTACTTC
CASSSPRTESYEQYF
>NA|TRBJ2-3|TRBV2|NA
TGTGCCAGCAGTCCGCCCCCCGGAGATACGCAGTATTTT
CASSPPPGDTQYF
>NA|TRBJ2-7|TRBV27|few
TGTGCCAGCAGTTCGCCCCCCGGGACCTACGAGCAGTACTTC
CASSSPPGTYEQYF
>TRBD1|TRBJ1-1|TRBV3-1/TRBV3-2|NA
TGTGCCAGCAGCCAAACTATGACAGGGCCTGAAGCTTTCTTT
CASSQTMTGPEAFF
>NA|TRBJ2-2|TRBV5-1|NA
TGCGCCAGCAGCTTCGGGGACACCGGGGAGCTGTTTTTT
CASSFGDTGELFF
>NA|TRBJ2-5|TRBV18|NA
TGTGCCAGCGCTGACCCCCTCAGACGTGGATCACAAGAGACCCAGTACTTC
CASADPLRRGSQETQYF
>TRBD1|TRBJ1-5|TRBV25-1|NA
TGTGCCAGCAGGGGACAGGGGGTGAATCAGCCCCAGCATTTT
CASRGQGVNQPQHF
>NA|TRBJ2-7|TRBV6-2/TRBV6-3|NA
TGTGCCAGCAGTTCGTTCCAGTGGAACTACGAGCAGTACTTC
CASSSFQWNYEQYF
>NA|TRBJ2-6|TRBV28|NA
TGTGCCAGCAGCCCAGGGGCGGCTGGGGCCAACGTCCTGACTTTC
CASSPGAAGANVLTF
>TRBD2|TRBJ2-1|TRBV6-5|few
TGTGCCAGCAGTTATCTTCTAGCGGGGGGCGACAATGAGCAGTTCTTC
CASSYLLAGGDNEQFF
>TRBD1|TRBJ1-2|TRBV3-1/TRBV3-2|NA
TGTGCCAGCAGCCTTGACAGGGCCCCCATTAACTATGGCTACACCTTC
CASSLDRAPINYGYTF
>NA|TRBJ2-3|TRBV28|NA
TGTGCCAGCAGTTTAGATGTCGGCAGGGAAGATACGCAGTATTTT
CASSLDVGREDTQYF
>NA|TRBJ1-1|TRBV2|NA
TGTGCCAGCGGTAAAGGAGTCGGGAACACTGAAGCTTTCTTT
CASGKGVGNTEAFF
>NA|TRBJ1-6|TRBV28|NA
TGTGCCAGCAGGGGGACTCCGGGGCAGCCAAATTCACCCCTCCACTTT
CASRGTPGQPNSPLHF
>TRBD2|TRBJ2-1|TRBV18|NA
TGTGCCAGCTCACCATCAAGGACTAGGATCAATGAGCAGTTCTTC
CASSPSRTRINEQFF
>NA|TRBJ2-6|TRBV16|NA
TGTGCCAGCAGCCATAAGTTGGGCACCGCCTCTGGGGCCAACGTCCTGACTTTC
CASSHKLGTASGANVLTF
>TRBD1|TRBJ1-3|TRBV7-2|NA
TGTGCCAGCAGCCGTCTCCCCCCCGGGACAGCCAATGGAAACACCATATATTTT
CASSRLPPGTANGNTIYF
>NA|TRBJ1-4|TRBV6-5|NA
TGTGCCAGCAGGGGACGGGGAACTAATGAAAAACTGTTTTTT
CASRGRGTNEKLFF
>NA|TRBJ1-1|TRBV12-3/TRBV12-4|few
TGTGCCAGCAGTTTATCGGGGCCTGGTGGAGCTTTCTTT
CASSLSGPGGAFF
>NA|TRBJ1-2|TRBV2|NA
TGTGCCAGCAGTGAAGGAGGGGTAAGGGGCTATGGCTACACCTTC
CASSEGGVRGYGYTF
>TRBD2|TRBJ2-5|TRBV3-1/TRBV3-2|NA
TGTGCCAGCAGCCAAGCCCCAGCGGGGTTACAAGAGACCCAGTACTTC
CASSQAPAGLQETQYF
>NA|TRBJ2-1|TRBV2|once
TGTGCCAGCAGTCCGGACCGAGGGTATGAGCAGTTCTTC
CASSPDRGYEQFF
>TRBD2|TRBJ2-5|TRBV2|NA
TGTGCCAGCAGTGAAGACTTGCTAGCGGGGGGGCTCCGGGAGACCCAGTACTTC
CASSEDLLAGGLRETQYF
>NA|TRBJ1-1|TRBV5-1|NA
TGCGCCAGCAGCTTAAGGAGGGAACAGGGTGAAGCTTTCTTT
CASSLRREQGEAFF
>NA|TRBJ1-2|TRBV30|NA
TGTGCCTGGAGGGCGTTAGGGTCCTTACTAGGAGGCTACACCTTC
CAWRALGSLLGGYTF
>TRBD2|TRBJ2-7|TRBV9|NA
TGTGCCAGCAGTGCGACTAGCGGGGCCTCCTACGAGCAGTACTTC
CASSATSGASYEQYF
>TRBD1|TRBJ2-7|TRBV6-5|NA
TGTGCCAGCATAGCCGGGACAGGGGGATCCGAGCAGTACTTC
CASIAGTGGSEQYF
>TRBD1|TRBJ1-5|TRBV29-1|NA
TGCAGCGTGGCCGGGACAGGGGTTAATCAGCCCCAGCATTTT
CSVAGTGVNQPQHF
>NA|TRBJ1-5|TRBV7-2|NA
TGTGCCAGCAGCTTAATCCCAGGGAGCAATCAGCCCCAGCATTTT
CASSLIPGSNQPQHF
>TRBD1|TRBJ1-2|TRBV5-1|NA
TGCGCCAGCAGCTCCGGGGACAGTACTTTCTATGGCTACACCTTC
CASSSGDSTFYGYTF
>NA|TRBJ2-7|TRBV3-1/TRBV3-2|NA
TGTGCCAGCAGCTACTCAGGGGGGGGGCGATACGAGCAGTACTTC
CASSYSGGGRYEQYF
>NA|TRBJ1-4|TRBV7-9|NA
TGTGCCAGCAGCCTCCCCGGAGGCGGGAATGAAAAACTGTTTTTT
CASSLPGGGNEKLFF